The rows below give T cell receptor beta chains drawn from one sample of a study of cytomegalovirus exposure and HLA in healthy donors. Sequencing used immunoSEQ multiplex PCR; TCRdb keeps in-frame clones, though not all of them. Here the sample spans approximately 220,000 clones, 60% to 80% being singletons. The sample was PBMCs. All receptors come from a male donor in good health and CMV-seronegative. Each CDR3 is given with its conserved first and last residue. A D gene is named only where the DNA matches it firmly. For some rows the clone size is stated as once, few or many, or as a class when expanded; others skip it.

abundance	j_gene	d_gene	v_gene	CDR3nt	CDR3aa
-	TRBJ1-5	-	TRBV6-1	TGTGCCAGCAGTGAAGCCGGCGGCAATCAGTCCCAGCATTTT	CASSEAGGNQSQHF
few	TRBJ2-7	TRBD2	TRBV4-3	TGCGCCAGCAGCCAAGATAGACTAGCGGGAGGCAACTCCTACGAGCAGTACTTC	CASSQDRLAGGNSYEQYF
once	TRBJ2-3	-	TRBV28	TGTGCCAGCAGTTTGCGGACAACGCAGTATTTT	CASSLRTTQYF
-	TRBJ2-1	-	TRBV27	TGTGCCAGCAGTTTATCAAGGGGGGGGGTATACAATGAGCAGTTCTTC	CASSLSRGGVYNEQFF
-	TRBJ2-3	-	TRBV6-1	TGTGCCAGCAGCTACCGGGTTTCCACAGATACGCAGTATTTT	CASSYRVSTDTQYF
-	TRBJ1-2	TRBD1	TRBV27	TGTGCCAGCAGGGGGGGGACAGGCCAGTTTGGCTACACCTTC	CASRGGTGQFGYTF
-	TRBJ1-4	-	TRBV9	TGTGCCAGCAGCGTCGGGGGAAGGAGGGAGGAAAAACTGTTTTTT	CASSVGGRREEKLFF
-	TRBJ1-4	-	TRBV28	TGTGCCAGCAGTTTAAACCAGGGGCTTGGTGAAAAACTGTTTTTT	CASSLNQGLGEKLFF
-	TRBJ1-5	TRBD1	TRBV23-1	TGCGCCAGCAGTCAAACACAGGGGTGGTCGGATCAGCCCCAGCATTTT	CASSQTQGWSDQPQHF
-	TRBJ1-2	-	TRBV27	TGTGCCAGCAGTTTAGCAGGGTTCCATGGCTACGCCTTC	CASSLAGFHGYAF
-	TRBJ1-1	-	TRBV6-6	TGTGCCAGCAGGCGGGTCCTTAACACTGAAGCTTTCTTT	CASRRVLNTEAFF
-	TRBJ2-5	TRBD2	TRBV7-9	TGTGCCAGCAGCTTAGCCGGGGGGGAGACCCAGTACTTC	CASSLAGGETQYF
-	TRBJ2-3	-	TRBV28	TGTGCCAGCAGTTTAATCAGGGGCACAGATACGCAGTATTTT	CASSLIRGTDTQYF
-	TRBJ1-1	TRBD1	TRBV4-1	TGCGCCAGCAGCCTATCGGGACAGGGACTGAACACTGAAGCTTTCTTT	CASSLSGQGLNTEAFF
-	TRBJ1-2	-	TRBV29-1	TGCAGCGTTGAGTCGGCGGACAGCGCGCATGGCTACACCTTC	CSVESADSAHGYTF
-	TRBJ2-7	TRBD2	TRBV27	TGTGCCAGCAGTTCGGGACTAGCGGGAGGGCCCTCCTACGAGCAGTACTTC	CASSSGLAGGPSYEQYF
-	TRBJ2-1	TRBD2	TRBV28	TGTGCCAGCAGCCCTGCCACTAGCGGGAGTTATGGTGAGCAGTTCTTC	CASSPATSGSYGEQFF
-	TRBJ1-2	TRBD1	TRBV19	TGTGCCAGTACCCGGACAGGGGGCGATGGTGGCTACACCTTC	CASTRTGGDGGYTF
-	TRBJ2-3	TRBD2	TRBV7-2	TGTGCCAGCAGCTTAGGTAGCGGGGGCCCTACTGGCACAGATACGCAGTATTTT	CASSLGSGGPTGTDTQYF
-	TRBJ1-4	TRBD1	TRBV25-1	TGTGCCAGCAGTACCTCCGGGACAGGGCTAGAAAAACTGTTTTTT	CASSTSGTGLEKLFF
-	TRBJ1-2	-	TRBV5-4	TGTGCCAGCAGCTTGGGGGGACACCCCTTAGGAGGCTACACCTTC	CASSLGGHPLGGYTF
-	TRBJ2-5	-	TRBV11-3	TGTGCCAGTAGTCTACAGGGAGATTGGGAGACCCAGTACTTC	CASSLQGDWETQYF
-	TRBJ1-2	TRBD1	TRBV7-9	TGTGCCAGCAGCGCGACAGGGGACTATGGCTACACCTTC	CASSATGDYGYTF
-	TRBJ2-5	TRBD1	TRBV9	TGTGCCAGCAGCGTAGTTTTAGGGGGCTCAGAGACCCAGTACTTC	CASSVVLGGSETQYF
few	TRBJ2-7	TRBD1	TRBV7-6	TGTGCCAGCAGCCTAGGAGACCGGGACAGGCGATACGAGCAGTACTTC	CASSLGDRDRRYEQYF
-	TRBJ2-1	-	TRBV7-9	TGTGCCAGCAGCTGGCCAGGCCACAATGAGCAGTTCTTC	CASSWPGHNEQFF
-	TRBJ2-5	-	TRBV19	TGTGCCAGTAGTCCCGACAGGTTGGGACAAGAGACCCAGTACTTC	CASSPDRLGQETQYF
-	TRBJ1-2	TRBD1	TRBV7-3	TGTGCCAGCAGCCGACGGGACAGGGCGGGCGGCTACACCTTC	CASSRRDRAGGYTF
once	TRBJ1-1	TRBD1	TRBV5-4	TGTGCCAGCAGCTCGACAGGGGACACTGAAGCTTTCTTT	CASSSTGDTEAFF
few	TRBJ2-1	TRBD2	TRBV6-4	TGTGCCAGCAGTGACTCGCGGGAGGGCCACAATGAGCAGTTCTTC	CASSDSREGHNEQFF